This TCR beta chain comes out of a study of blood T cell repertoires in COVID-19. Study context: From the United States, Italy and Spain came samples of acute and convalescent COVID-19. T cells, B-cell-depleted T cells, or PBMCs supplied cDNA or gDNA.

This CDR3 comprises 16 residues. CDR1 and CDR2 from the germline V gene are KGHDR and SFDVKD. Trimming removed 4 bases from V and 5 bases from J; junction bases left unmatched: 9. Per the authors' pipeline: Reference gene primer amplification gave estimated nucleated cell counts. The repertoire was sequenced with immunoSEQ multiplex PCR; TCRdb's copy has only in-frame clones and lacks some. The DNA gave D and trimming, while V, J and clone size come from that table. The sample lists more than 60,000 clones; around 91% were seen once. This receptor was identified in a human donor in a cohort sampled during active COVID-19. The chain is built from TRBV24-1 and TRBJ2-1; TRBD2 matches at 8 bases. The sequenced sample consisted of peripheral blood. CDR3 in DNA: TGTGCCACCAGTGACCCCGCTGAGCGGGGGAACAATGAGCAGTTCTTC. Protein product: CATSDPAERGNNEQFF.